These T cell receptor beta chains were read from a single sample in a study of neoadjuvant nivolumab and ipilimumab in lung cancer. Measured with immunoSEQ multiplex PCR; TCRdb has only the in-frame clones, and not every one. Seen here are some 29,000 clones, 83% observed once, and the top ten hold 4% to 6%. The sequenced sample was tumor tissue, obtained after neoadjuvant nivolumab, alone or with ipilimumab, at or shortly before surgery. Receptors originate from an adult with non-small cell lung cancer. The CDR3 runs from the conserved cysteine through the conserved F or W. Fields, in order: CDR3 length, clone size, D gene, V gene, J gene, CDR3 DNA, CDR3 protein. The D gene is left open where the match is weak. Not every row has a clone size; where given, it reads once, few, many or a size class.

15	NA	NA	TRBV5-1	TRBJ2-6	TGCGCCAGCAGCTGGCCTAACTCTGGGGCCAACGTCCTGACTTTC	CASSWPNSGANVLTF
15	NA	NA	TRBV5-1	TRBJ2-3	TGCGCCAGCAGCGGGTGGGGGGCCAGCACAGATACGCAGTATTTT	CASSGWGASTDTQYF
13	NA	TRBD1	TRBV27	TRBJ2-5	TGTGCCAGCAGAACAGGGGGCGGGGAGACCCAGTACTTC	CASRTGGGETQYF
15	NA	NA	TRBV7-9	TRBJ2-6	TGTGCCAGCAGCTTATGGGGCTCTGGGGCCAACGTCCTGACTTTC	CASSLWGSGANVLTF
13	few	TRBD1	TRBV7-2	TRBJ1-1	TGTGCCAGCTCCAACCAGGGGGACACTGAAGCTTTCTTT	CASSNQGDTEAFF
14	NA	TRBD1	TRBV15	TRBJ1-1	TGTGCCACCAGCAGAGATAGGGGGACAGATGAAGCTTTCTTT	CATSRDRGTDEAFF
18	NA	TRBD2	TRBV15	TRBJ2-5	TGTGCCACCAGCAGAGATCTTGTCCGACTAGCGTTACAAGAGACCCAGTACTTC	CATSRDLVRLALQETQYF
17	few	TRBD2	TRBV7-2	TRBJ2-3	TGTGCCAGCAGCTGGCGGGAGGGCCGAGTGGGCACAGATACGCAGTATTTT	CASSWREGRVGTDTQYF
14	NA	NA	TRBV18	TRBJ2-5	TGTGCCAGCTCACCGTATAGCGGCCAAGAGACCCAGTACTTC	CASSPYSGQETQYF
15	NA	NA	TRBV6-1	TRBJ1-6	TGTGCCAGCAGTGTCGTCCGGGCCGCTAATTCACCCCTCCACTTT	CASSVVRAANSPLHF
14	NA	NA	TRBV6-1	TRBJ2-7	TGTGCCAGCAGTGAACGGGGGGCCGACTACGAGCAGTACTTC	CASSERGADYEQYF
16	NA	NA	TRBV5-1	TRBJ1-2	TGCGCCAGCCAGACAGGCCGGGGGCTGATCCCGGGGGGCTACACCTTC	CASQTGRGLIPGGYTF
17	NA	TRBD1	TRBV28	TRBJ2-3	TGTGCCAGCAGTCAACTCTCGGGACAGCCGCACACAGATACGCAGTATTTT	CASSQLSGQPHTDTQYF
15	few	TRBD1	TRBV28	TRBJ1-4	TGTGCCAGCAGCGGTGGGACAGGGGCGTCTGGCAAACTGTTTTTT	CASSGGTGASGKLFF
16	NA	TRBD1	TRBV2	TRBJ1-2	TGTGCCAGCAGTAATCAAGGAGGACAGGCTGCTTATGGCTACACCTTC	CASSNQGGQAAYGYTF
14	NA	NA	TRBV6-5	TRBJ1-1	TGTGCCAGCAGTTCGGCAGATGTGAACACTGAAGCTTTCTTT	CASSSADVNTEAFF
16	few	TRBD2	TRBV7-8	TRBJ2-3	TGTGCCAGCAGCCCCGGTAATAGCGGGGAGGGAGATACGCAGTATTTT	CASSPGNSGEGDTQYF
21	NA	NA	TRBV18	TRBJ1-1	TGTGCCAGCTCACCATTGCAACCTGGATCGGGCAGGAACAAGATGAACACTGAAGCTTTCTTT	CASSPLQPGSGRNKMNTEAFF
14	NA	NA	TRBV9	TRBJ2-2	TGTGCCAGCAGCGGGACAGTGAACACCGGGGAGCTGTTTTTT	CASSGTVNTGELFF
15	NA	TRBD1	TRBV11-2	TRBJ2-3	TGTGCCAGCAGCAAACGACAGGGGGCTGCAGATACGCAGTATTTT	CASSKRQGAADTQYF
15	NA	NA	TRBV29-1	TRBJ2-1	TGCAGCGTGAAGGGGGGGGGAAGGTCCTACAATGAGCAGTTCTTC	CSVKGGGRSYNEQFF
13	NA	TRBD1	TRBV29-1	TRBJ2-3	TGCAGCGTTGGGACAGGGAACACAGATACGCAGTATTTT	CSVGTGNTDTQYF
14	NA	NA	TRBV18	TRBJ2-5	TGTGCCAGCTCACCACGGTTGGGGGAGGAGACCCAGTACTTC	CASSPRLGEETQYF
13	NA	NA	TRBV28	TRBJ2-5	TGTGCCAGCAGTTTATTGGGGGTAGAGACCCAGTACTTC	CASSLLGVETQYF
15	NA	TRBD2	TRBV7-2	TRBJ2-1	TGTGCCAGCAGCAAAGGCGGGGGTCTTCGCAATGAGCAGTTCTTC	CASSKGGGLRNEQFF
16	NA	TRBD2	TRBV9	TRBJ2-3	TGTGCCAGCAGCGTAGAGGCGGGAGGAAGGACAGATACGCAGTATTTT	CASSVEAGGRTDTQYF
13	once	NA	TRBV13	TRBJ1-6	TGTGCCAGCAGCTTGACCGAGAATTCACCCCTCCACTTT	CASSLTENSPLHF
16	NA	NA	TRBV18	TRBJ1-5	TGTGCCAGCTCACCACCGACCACAAGTAGCAATCAGCCCCAGCATTTT	CASSPPTTSSNQPQHF
15	NA	TRBD1	TRBV6-5	TRBJ1-1	TGTGCCAGCCAGACCCAGGGACAGGGTTGGACTGAAGCTTTCTTT	CASQTQGQGWTEAFF
14	NA	NA	TRBV5-6	TRBJ1-1	TGTGCCAGCAGCGCTTGGACACGGAACACTGAAGCTTTCTTT	CASSAWTRNTEAFF
16	NA	NA	TRBV7-8	TRBJ1-2	TGTGCCAGCAGCTTCCTACGCAGGTCCCTAAACTATGGCTACACCTTC	CASSFLRRSLNYGYTF
15	NA	NA	TRBV19	TRBJ2-3	TGTGCCAGTAGTATAGATCAGTCAGGCACAGATACGCAGTATTTT	CASSIDQSGTDTQYF
14	NA	TRBD1	TRBV6-1	TRBJ2-7	TGTGCCAGCATTAGACAGGGAATATCCCACGAGCAGTACTTC	CASIRQGISHEQYF
15	NA	NA	TRBV9	TRBJ1-1	TGTGCCAGCAGCGTAGACGGGTCCATGAACACTGAAGCTTTCTTT	CASSVDGSMNTEAFF
14	NA	NA	TRBV5-5	TRBJ2-3	TGTGCCAGCAGTAGGAGTCCTAGCACAGATACGCAGTATTTT	CASSRSPSTDTQYF
12	NA	TRBD2	TRBV29-1	TRBJ2-7	TGCAGCGTACGGGGGGGGACCTACGAGCAGTACTTC	CSVRGGTYEQYF
13	NA	TRBD2	TRBV2	TRBJ2-5	TGTGCCAGCACTAAAGCGGGGAGGGAGACCCAGTACTTC	CASTKAGRETQYF
16	NA	NA	TRBV6-1	TRBJ1-3	TGTGCCAGCAGTGAAGATGGTCAGGTCTCTGGAAACACCATATATTTT	CASSEDGQVSGNTIYF
14	NA	NA	TRBV5-4	TRBJ2-3	TGTGCCAGCAGCTTGTACGGGGGCACAGATACGCAGTATTTT	CASSLYGGTDTQYF
16	NA	TRBD2	TRBV4-2	TRBJ2-3	TGTGCCAGCAGCCAAGAGACTAGCGGGAGGGCCGATACGCAGTATTTT	CASSQETSGRADTQYF
13	NA	TRBD1	TRBV18	TRBJ1-1	TGTGCCAGCTCACCACAAGGGGGCCTTGAAGCTTTCTTT	CASSPQGGLEAFF
12	few	NA	TRBV30	TRBJ1-2	TGTGCCTGGAGTGTTTTCGGCTATGGCTACACCTTC	CAWSVFGYGYTF
16	NA	NA	TRBV6-6	TRBJ2-5	TGTGCCAGCAGTTACGGAGACAGAGAAGACAAGGAGACCCAGTACTTC	CASSYGDREDKETQYF
15	NA	NA	TRBV18	TRBJ1-3	TGTGCCAGCTCACCTCACGACAGGAGTGGGAACACCATATATTTT	CASSPHDRSGNTIYF
15	NA	NA	TRBV7-2	TRBJ2-5	TGTGCCAGCAGCTACTGGGGACCGTCCCTGGAGACCCAGTACTTC	CASSYWGPSLETQYF
18	NA	NA	TRBV11-3	TRBJ2-2	TGTGCCAGCAGCTTAGATGGTCAGGTTCTTACGAACACCGGGGAGCTGTTTTTT	CASSLDGQVLTNTGELFF
16	NA	TRBD2	TRBV4-2	TRBJ2-5	TGTGCCAGCAGCCAGCTAGCGGGAGCTATCCAAGAGACCCAGTACTTC	CASSQLAGAIQETQYF
17	NA	TRBD1	TRBV18	TRBJ1-2	TGTGCCAGCTCACCATGGACAGGGGATGGGGCTAACTATGGCTACACCTTC	CASSPWTGDGANYGYTF
15	once	NA	TRBV28	TRBJ2-1	TGTGCCAGCAGTTTCCGGGGACACTCCTACAATGAGCAGTTCTTC	CASSFRGHSYNEQFF
13	once	NA	TRBV7-9	TRBJ1-1	TGTGCCAGCAGCTTGTTAGAGAACACTGAAGCTTTCTTT	CASSLLENTEAFF
14	NA	NA	TRBV2	TRBJ2-4	TGTGCCAGCAGTGGAAGGACTGGACAAAACATTCAGTACTTC	CASSGRTGQNIQYF
16	NA	TRBD1	TRBV15	TRBJ2-1	TGTGCCACCAGCAGAGAGCCGGACAGGAGTTACAATGAGCAGTTCTTC	CATSREPDRSYNEQFF
16	NA	TRBD1	TRBV2	TRBJ1-5	TGTGCCAGCACCCGGGACAGCCAAATTATCAATCAGCCCCAGCATTTT	CASTRDSQIINQPQHF
16	medium-sized	NA	TRBV9	TRBJ1-1	TGTGCCAGCAGCGTAGAGTCAGCCTACCCGAACACTGAAGCTTTCTTT	CASSVESAYPNTEAFF